The 10 T cell receptor beta chains below were found in one sample sequenced in a study of CD8 T cells in ankylosing spondylitis. Study-level findings and limits: Seemingly distinctive of ankylosing spondylitis blood was a TCR beta motif formed by eight highly homologous variants.

The antigens for these receptors are not known. TCRdb recomputed calls from the 5' RACE reads with MiXCR, one row per CDR3 protein. The table records fewer than 400,000 distinct CDR3 sequences, around 22% of them present only once. The source material was blood, either unsorted or a sorted T cell fraction (not recorded which). The source of these receptors is a male donor with ankylosing spondylitis.

The chain combines TRBV20-1 with TRBJ1-1, with D uncertain. Germline V CDR1 and CDR2: DFQATT, SNEGSKA (reference sequence). CDR3 size: 13 residues. Between the trimmed V and J ends, which lost 2 bases and 0 bases, there was a span of 7 bases. The CDR3 region is CSARWRMNTEAFF. The CDR3 bases are TGCAGTGCTAGATGGAGAATGAACACTGAAGCTTTCTTT.

Ten or more counts support this clonotype. This rearrangement joins TRBV4-1 to TRBJ2-1, with TRBD2 matching 12 bases. Trimming took 1 base from V and 6 from J; bases not matched to a gene: 7. The CDR3 covers 17 residues. Germline CDR1 and CDR2: MGHRA and YSYEKL. CDR3 loop: CASSQVASGRAFNEQFF. In nucleotides, the CDR3 is TGCGCCAGCAGCCAAGTTGCTAGCGGGAGGGCGTTCAATGAGCAGTTCTTC.

In this sample, this clonotype turned up a few times. The rearrangement uses TRBV6-2 or TRBV6-3 and TRBJ2-2; D is perhaps TRBD1 or TRBD2 (5 bases each). Trimming cost V 0 bases and J 0 bases, with 14 bases left between them. The length of the CDR3 is 18 residues. The germline CDR1 and CDR2 sequences are MNHEY and SVGEGT. The CDR3 coding sequence is TGTGCCAGCAGTTACTCGTCCCAACGGGGCCCGAACACCGGGGAGCTGTTTTTT. This translates into CASSYSSQRGPNTGELFF.

This clonotype was counted only a few times. The V and J genes are TRBV19 and TRBJ2-2; D ambiguous. Trimming removed 3 bases at V and 7 bases at J, with 9 bases between. The length of the CDR3 is 13 residues. CDR1 and CDR2 from the germline V gene are LNHDA and SQIVND (reference sequence). The CDR3, as DNA: TGTGCCAGTAGTATGTCAATCCGCGGGGAGCTGTTTTTT. Translation gives CASSMSIRGELFF.

This clonotype was counted between two and nine times. Here the CDR3 reads CASSLGHYTDTQYF. The CDR3 DNA sequence: TGTGCCAGCAGCTTAGGTCACTACACAGATACGCAGTATTTT. This chain joins TRBV7-2 and TRBJ2-3; D ambiguous. Germline values: CDR1 SGHTA, CDR2 FQGNSA. The CDR3 spans 14 residues. V lost 1 base to trimming and J lost 2 bases, with 7 bases between them.

V and J are TRBV25-1 and TRBJ1-2; D not certain. The CDR3 contains 13 residues. Trimming cost V 3 bases and J 7 bases, with 12 bases left between them. From germline, CDR1 is MGHDK and CDR2 SYGVNS. CDR3 in amino acids: CASSDSLASGYTF. CDR3 DNA sequence: TGTGCCAGCAGTGACTCCCTGGCTTCTGGCTACACCTTC.

This clonotype was picked up a small number of times. The J gene is TRBJ2-7, the V gene TRBV9; the D gene is possibly TRBD2 (6 bases). The germline CDR1 and CDR2 sequences are SGDLS and YYNGEE. Trimming stripped 4 bases from V and 0 bases from J, with 14 bases between. CDR3 length: 15 amino acids. CDR3 coding DNA: TGTGCCAGCAGCCCAGCGGGTGCCTTCTCCTACGAGCAGTACTTC. This encodes CASSPAGAFSYEQYF.

The chain carries TRBV20-1 and TRBJ2-7; TRBD2 matches 11 bases. After removal of 1 base from V and 4 bases from J, the junction contained 9 bases not matched to a gene. Germline CDR1 and CDR2: DFQATT and SNEGSKA (reference sequence). The CDR3 is 16 residues long. The chain's CDR3 is CSARGLAGGPIYEQYF. CDR3 DNA sequence: TGCAGTGCTAGAGGATTAGCGGGAGGGCCGATATACGAGCAGTACTTC.

J is TRBJ1-5 and V is TRBV29-1; 7 bases fit TRBD1. This CDR3 has 13 residues. The germline gives CDR1 SQVTM, CDR2 ANQGSEA. With 4 bases clipped from V and 2 bases from J, the junction kept 2 bases outside the gene matches. Here the CDR3 reads CSVGGGGNQPQHF. Written as DNA, the CDR3 is TGCAGCGTTGGAGGGGGCGGCAATCAGCCCCAGCATTTT.

This clonotype was observed a few times. CDR3 amino acids: CASSYAGQVQKETQYF. The DNA for the CDR3 is TGTGCCAGCAGTTACGCCGGACAGGTCCAAAAAGAGACCCAGTACTTC. This chain links TRBV6-5 with TRBJ2-5, with TRBD1 matching 7 bases. After removal of 2 bases from V and 3 bases from J, the junction contained 9 bases not matched to a gene. The length of the CDR3 is 16 residues. The germline CDR1 and CDR2 sequences are MNHEY and SVGAGI.